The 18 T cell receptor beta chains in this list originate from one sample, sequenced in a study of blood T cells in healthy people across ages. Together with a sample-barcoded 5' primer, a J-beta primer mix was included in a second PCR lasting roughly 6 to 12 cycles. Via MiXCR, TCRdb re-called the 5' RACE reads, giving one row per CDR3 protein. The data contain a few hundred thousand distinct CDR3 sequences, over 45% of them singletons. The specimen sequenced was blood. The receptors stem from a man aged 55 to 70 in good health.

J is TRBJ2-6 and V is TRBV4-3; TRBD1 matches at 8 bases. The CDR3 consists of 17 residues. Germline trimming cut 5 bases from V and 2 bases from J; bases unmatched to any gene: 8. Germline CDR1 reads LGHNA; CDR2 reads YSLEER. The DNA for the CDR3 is TGCGCCAGCAGCTCGGACAGGGTTCAAGCTGGGGCCAACGTCCTGACTTTC. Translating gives CASSSDRVQAGANVLTF.

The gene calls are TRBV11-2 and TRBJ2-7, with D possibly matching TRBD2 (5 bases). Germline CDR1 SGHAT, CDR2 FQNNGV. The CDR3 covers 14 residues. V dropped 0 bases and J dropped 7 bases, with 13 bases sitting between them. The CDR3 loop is CASSLDPKPGEQYF. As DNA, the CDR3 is TGTGCCAGCAGCTTAGATCCTAAACCGGGGGAGCAGTACTTC. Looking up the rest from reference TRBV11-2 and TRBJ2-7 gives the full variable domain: EAGVAQSPRYKIIEKRQSVAFWCNPISGHATLYWYQQILGQGPKLLIQFQNNGVVDDSQLPKDRFSAERLKGVDSTLKIQPAKLEDSAVYLCASSLDPKPGEQYFGPGTRLTVT.

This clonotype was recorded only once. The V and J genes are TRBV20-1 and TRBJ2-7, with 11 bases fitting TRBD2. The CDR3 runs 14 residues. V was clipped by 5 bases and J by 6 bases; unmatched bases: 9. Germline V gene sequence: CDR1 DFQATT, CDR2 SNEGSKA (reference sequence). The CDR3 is CSAGRLAGICEQYF. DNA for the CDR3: TGCAGTGCTGGGCGACTAGCGGGGATCTGCGAGCAGTACTTC.

The CDR3: CASLQGGSYEQYF. For the CDR3, the DNA is TGTGCCAGCTTGCAGGGTGGGTCCTACGAGCAGTACTTC. The chain carries TRBV28 and TRBJ2-7, with D maybe TRBD1 (5 bases). Germline values: CDR1 MDHEN, CDR2 SYDVKM. The CDR3 covers 13 residues. The V end lost 8 bases, the J end lost 1 base, and 12 bases lay between the germline ends.

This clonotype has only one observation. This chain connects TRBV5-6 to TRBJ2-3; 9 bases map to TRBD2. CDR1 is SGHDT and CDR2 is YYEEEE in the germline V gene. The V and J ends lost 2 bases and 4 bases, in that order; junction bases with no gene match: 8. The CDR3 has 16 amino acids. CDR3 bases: TGTGCCAGCAGCTTTAAGTTGGGACTAGCCTCAGATACGCAGTATTTT. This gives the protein CASSFKLGLASDTQYF.

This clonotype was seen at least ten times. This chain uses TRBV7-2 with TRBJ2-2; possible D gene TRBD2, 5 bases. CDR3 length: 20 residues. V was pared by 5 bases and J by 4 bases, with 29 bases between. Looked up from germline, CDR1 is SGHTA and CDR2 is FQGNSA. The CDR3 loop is CASSRTTGHIERFSTGELFF. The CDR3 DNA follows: TGTGCCAGCAGCCGCACAACCGGGCATATCGAGCGGTTTTCCACCGGGGAGCTGTTTTTT.

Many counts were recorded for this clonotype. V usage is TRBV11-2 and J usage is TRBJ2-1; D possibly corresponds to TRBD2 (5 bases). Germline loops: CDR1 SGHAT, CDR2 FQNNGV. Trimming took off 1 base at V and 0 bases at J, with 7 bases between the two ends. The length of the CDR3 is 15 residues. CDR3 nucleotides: TGTGCCAGCAGCTTAGGGACTCCCTCCTACAATGAGCAGTTCTTC. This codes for CASSLGTPSYNEQFF.

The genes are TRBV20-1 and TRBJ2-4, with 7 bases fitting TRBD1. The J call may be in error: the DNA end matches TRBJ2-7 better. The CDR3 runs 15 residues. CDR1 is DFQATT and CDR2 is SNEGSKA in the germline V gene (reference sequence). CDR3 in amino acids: CSARDPWTGPYEQYF. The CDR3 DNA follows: TGCAGTGCTAGAGATCCTTGGACAGGTCCGTACGAGCAGTACTTC.

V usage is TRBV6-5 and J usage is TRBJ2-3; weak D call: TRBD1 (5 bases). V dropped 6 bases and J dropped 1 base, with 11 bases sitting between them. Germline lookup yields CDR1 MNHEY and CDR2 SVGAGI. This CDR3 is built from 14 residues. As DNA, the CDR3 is TGTGCCAGCAGACAGGCGCAGCGCACAGATACGCAGTATTTT. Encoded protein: CASRQAQRTDTQYF.

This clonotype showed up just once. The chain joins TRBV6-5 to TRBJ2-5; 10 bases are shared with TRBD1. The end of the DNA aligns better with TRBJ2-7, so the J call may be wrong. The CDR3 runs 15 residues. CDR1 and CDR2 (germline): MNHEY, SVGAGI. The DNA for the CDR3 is TGTGCCAGCAGTCCGGACAGGGGGGTAACCTACGAGCAGTACTTC. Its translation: CASSPDRGVTYEQYF.

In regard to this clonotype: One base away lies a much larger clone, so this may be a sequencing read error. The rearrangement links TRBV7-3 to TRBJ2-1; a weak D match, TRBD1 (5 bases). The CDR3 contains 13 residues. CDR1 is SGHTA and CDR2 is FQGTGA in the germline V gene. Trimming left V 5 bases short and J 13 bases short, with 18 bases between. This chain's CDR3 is CASSPQGSETQFF. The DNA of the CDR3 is TGTGCCAGCAGCCCCCAGGGTTCAGAGACCCAGTTCTTC.

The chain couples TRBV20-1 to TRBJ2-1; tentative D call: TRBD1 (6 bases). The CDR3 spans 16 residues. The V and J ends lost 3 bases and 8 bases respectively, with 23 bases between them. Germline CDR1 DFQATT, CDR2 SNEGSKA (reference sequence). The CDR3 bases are TGCAGTGCTAGCCCAACAGGGCCAGGCGGGTACGATGAGCAGTTCTTC. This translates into CSASPTGPGGYDEQFF.

In nucleotides, the CDR3 is TGTGCCAGCAGTCGCGGTGGGGCCAGCGGGGGGACCTACGGGCAGTACTTC. Its protein is CASSRGGASGGTYGQYF. V gene TRBV6-6 combines with J gene TRBJ2-5, with 9 bases identical to TRBD2. Germline CDR1 and CDR2: MNHNY and SVGAGI (reference sequence). The CDR3 has 17 residues. V gave up 5 bases and J gave up 11 bases; unmatched junction bases: 21.

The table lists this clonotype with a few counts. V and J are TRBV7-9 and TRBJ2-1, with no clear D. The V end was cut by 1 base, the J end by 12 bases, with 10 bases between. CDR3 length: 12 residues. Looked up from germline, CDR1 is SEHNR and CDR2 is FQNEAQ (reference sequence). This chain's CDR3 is CASSLVEVWQFF. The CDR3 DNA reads TGTGCCAGCAGCTTAGTAGAAGTTTGGCAGTTCTTC.

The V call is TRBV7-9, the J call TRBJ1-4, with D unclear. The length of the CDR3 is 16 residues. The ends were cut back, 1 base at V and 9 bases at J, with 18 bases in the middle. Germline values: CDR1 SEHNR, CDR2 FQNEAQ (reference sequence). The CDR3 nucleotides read TGTGCCAGCAGCTTAGAGAAAGGACTGTTTAGCCAAAAACTGTTTTTT. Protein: CASSLEKGLFSQKLFF. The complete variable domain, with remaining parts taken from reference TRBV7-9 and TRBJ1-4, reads DTGVSQNPRHKITKRGQNVTFRCDPISEHNRLYWYRQTLGQGPEFLTYFQNEAQLEKSRLLSDRFSAERPKGSFSTLEIQRTEQGDSAMYLCASSLEKGLFSQKLFFGSGTQLSVL.

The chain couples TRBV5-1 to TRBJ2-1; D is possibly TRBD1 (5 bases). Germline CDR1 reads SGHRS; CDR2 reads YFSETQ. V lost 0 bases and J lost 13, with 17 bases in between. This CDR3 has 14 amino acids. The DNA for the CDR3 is TGCGCCAGCAGCTTGGAAGGCAGGGAAGAGACCCAGTTCTTC. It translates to CASSLEGREETQFF. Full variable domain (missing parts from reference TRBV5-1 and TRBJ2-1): KAGVTQTPRYLIKTRGQQVTLSCSPISGHRSVSWYQQTPGQGLQFLFEYFSETQRNKGNFPGRFSGRQFSNSRSEMNVSTLELGDSALYLCASSLEGREETQFFGPGTRLTVL.

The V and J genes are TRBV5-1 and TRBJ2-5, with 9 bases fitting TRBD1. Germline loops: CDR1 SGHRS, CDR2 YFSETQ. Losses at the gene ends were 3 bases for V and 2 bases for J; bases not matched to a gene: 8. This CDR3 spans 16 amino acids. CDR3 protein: CASSSDRDRVQETQYF. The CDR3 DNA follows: TGCGCCAGCAGCTCGGACCGGGACAGGGTACAAGAGACCCAGTACTTC.

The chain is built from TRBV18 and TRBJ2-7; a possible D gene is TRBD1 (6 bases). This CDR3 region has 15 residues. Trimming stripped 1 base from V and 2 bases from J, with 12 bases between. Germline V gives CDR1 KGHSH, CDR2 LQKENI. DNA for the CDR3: TGTGCCAGCTCACCACGGGGGACACCCACCTACGAGCAGTACTTC. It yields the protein CASSPRGTPTYEQYF. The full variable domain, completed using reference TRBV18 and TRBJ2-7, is NAGVMQNPRHLVRRRGQEARLRCSPMKGHSHVYWYRQLPEEGLKFMVYLQKENIIDESGMPKERFSAEFPKEGPSILRIQQVVRGDSAAYFCASSPRGTPTYEQYFGPGTRLTVT.